The next 11 T cell receptor beta chains were all read from a single sample in a study of tumor-infiltrating lymphocytes in primary liver carcinoma. The source of the blood RNA was unsorted whole blood, and germline DNA was extracted as well. Total RNA amounting to around 530 ng was the source from which TCR beta cDNA was made with a constant-region primer. It was through three nested multiplex PCR rounds of slightly modified ARM-PCR that TCR beta libraries arose. Both of the initial two PCR rounds ran for 10 cycles and employed TRBV1-TRBV30 forward primers alongside a C-beta reverse primer. TCRdb re-called the multiplex PCR reads through MiXCR, storing one row per CDR3 protein. The sample carries fewer than 350,000 distinct CDR3 sequences, roughly 60% recorded once. The sample consisted of peripheral blood. Receptor source: a man aged 40-49 years with primary liver carcinoma and hepatitis B virus infection.

This clonotype was observed many times. This chain connects TRBV6-1 to TRBJ1-1; D unresolved. Trimming shortened V by 4 bases and J by 3 bases, and 6 bases separated the two germline ends. The CDR3 covers 12 residues. The germline V gene encodes CDR1 MNHNS and CDR2 SASEGT. CDR3 sequence reads: CASSGWDTEAFF. Here the CDR3 DNA reads TGTGCCAGCAGTGGGTGGGACACTGAAGCTTTCTTT.

With regard to this clonotype: A much larger clone differs from this one at a single base, so this may be a read error. This rearrangement joins TRBV12-5 to TRBJ1-1, with TRBD1 identical over 8 bases. The V gene's germline CDR1 is LGHNT and CDR2 FRNRAP. The CDR3 has 16 amino acids. The CDR3 nucleotides read TGTGCTAATGGTTTTGTTGCAGGGGGCGTAAACACTGAAGCTTTCTTT. The encoded protein is CANGFVAGGVNTEAFF. The entire variable domain, with the rest obtained from reference TRBV12-5 and TRBJ1-1, is as follows: DARVTQTPRHKVTEMGQEVTMRCQPILGHNTVFWYRQTMMQGLELLAYFRNRAPLDDSGMPKDRFSAEMPDATLATLKIQPSEPRDSAVYFCANGFVAGGVNTEAFFGQGTRLTVV.

In regard to this clonotype: Just one base apart from a much larger clone, this may be a read error. V and J are TRBV4-2 and TRBJ1-1, with D perhaps TRBD1 (6 bases). This CDR3 region has 15 residues. CDR1 LGHNA and CDR2 YNFKEQ come from the germline V gene. V lost 0 bases and J lost 3, with 11 bases in between. This CDR3 is CASSQDSAGDTEAFF. CDR3 nucleotide sequence: TGTGCCAGCAGCCAAGATTCCGCAGGGGACACTGAAGCTTTCTTT.

This chain uses TRBV6-6 with TRBJ1-2; D possibly corresponds to TRBD1 (5 bases). With 5 bases removed from V and 2 bases from J, the gap between germline ends came to 12 bases. The CDR3 runs to 14 residues. Germline V CDR1 and CDR2: MNHNY, SVGAGI (reference sequence). In nucleotides, the CDR3 is TGTGCCAGCAGTGGGAGGACAAACAACTATGGCTACACCTTC. It yields the protein CASSGRTNNYGYTF.

This clonotype occurred many times. J is TRBJ1-1 and V is TRBV11-2, with D maybe TRBD1 (6 bases). The length of the CDR3 is 14 residues. Trimming cost V 6 bases and J 8 bases, with 19 bases left between them. CDR1 and CDR2 (germline): SGHAT, FQNNGV. CDR3 amino acids: CASSTLQGLGEAFF. As DNA, the CDR3 is TGTGCCAGCAGTACTCTTCAGGGGTTAGGGGAAGCTTTCTTT.

As to this clonotype: This clone may be a read error of a much larger clone one base away. It is likely a read error, because the conserved phenylalanine at the end of the CDR3 is missing. This sequence joins TRBV29-1 and TRBJ2-7; a weak D match, TRBD2 (5 bases). The CDR3 runs 14 residues. Trimming removed 6 bases from V and 5 bases from J, with 20 bases in between. The germline V gene has CDR1 SQVTM and CDR2 ANQGSEA. The chain's CDR3 is CSVVREGSYDEQYL. The CDR3 DNA is TGCAGCGTCGTGCGTGAGGGCTCGTACGACGAGCAGTACTTA.

This clonotype was detected only a few times. The chain joins TRBV28 to TRBJ2-5; no definite D call. The V gene lost 4 bases and the J gene lost 5 bases, with 8 bases spanning the gap. Germline values: CDR1 MDHEN, CDR2 SYDVKM. This CDR3 contains 12 residues. The CDR3 spells CASSSLAETQYF. The DNA of the CDR3 is TGTGCCAGCAGTTCTCTGGCGGAGACCCAGTACTTC.

Of note for this clonotype: This may come from a read error, since a much larger clone is one base off. The chain employs TRBV6-1 and TRBJ1-1; 11 bases are a match to TRBD1. CDR3 size: 16 residues. Germline V CDR1 and CDR2: MNHNS, SASEGT. In nucleotides, the CDR3 is TGTGGCAGCAGTGAAGGACAGGGGGCGAGGGACACTGAAGCTTTCTTT. It is translated as CGSSEGQGARDTEAFF.

Comments on this clonotype: The missing conserved phenylalanine or tryptophan at the end of this CDR3 makes a read error likely. The rearrangement uses TRBV6-1 and TRBJ1-2, with TRBD1 matching over 8 bases. V trimming: 5 bases; J trimming: 3 bases; junction bases outside the gene matches: 5. The CDR3 length is 14 residues. CDR1 is MNHNS and CDR2 is SASEGT in the germline V gene. The CDR3 spells CASSTQGGDYGYTI. As DNA, the CDR3 is TGTGCCAGCAGTACACAGGGGGGAGACTATGGCTACACCATC.

The table lists this clonotype with a few counts. A much larger clone lies a single base off, so this may be a read error. The V call is TRBV6-2 or TRBV6-3, the J call TRBJ2-1; 14 bases fit TRBD2. Germline CDR1 reads MNHEY; CDR2 reads SVGEGT. The CDR3 totals 14 residues. CDR3 loop: CASRLAGGETEQLF. CDR3 nucleotides: TGTGCCAGCCGACTAGCGGGGGGGGAGACGGAGCAGCTCTTC.

Points on this clonotype: A single base separates this from a much larger clone, so it may be a read error. The V call is TRBV5-4, the J call TRBJ1-1; 10 nucleotides line up with TRBD1. The CDR3 extends over 15 amino acids. Germline V lookup: CDR1 SGHNT, CDR2 YYREEE (reference sequence). The DNA of the CDR3 is TGTGCCAGCACCTTGGACAGGGGGTCAATGGGTGAAGCTTTCTTT. The encoded protein is CASTLDRGSMGEAFF.